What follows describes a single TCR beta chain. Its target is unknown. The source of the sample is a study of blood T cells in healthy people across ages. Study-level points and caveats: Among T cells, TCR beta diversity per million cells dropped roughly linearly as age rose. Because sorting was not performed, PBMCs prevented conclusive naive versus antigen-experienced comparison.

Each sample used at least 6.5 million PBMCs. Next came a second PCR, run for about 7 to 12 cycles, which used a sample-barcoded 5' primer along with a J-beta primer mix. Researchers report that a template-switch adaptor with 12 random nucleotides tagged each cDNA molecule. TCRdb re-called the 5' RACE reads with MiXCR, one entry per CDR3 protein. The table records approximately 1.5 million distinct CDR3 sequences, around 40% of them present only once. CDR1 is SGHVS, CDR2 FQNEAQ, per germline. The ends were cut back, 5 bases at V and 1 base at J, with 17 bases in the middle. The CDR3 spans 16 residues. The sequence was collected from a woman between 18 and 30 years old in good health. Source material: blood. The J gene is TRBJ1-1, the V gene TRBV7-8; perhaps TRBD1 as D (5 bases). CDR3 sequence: CASSQRRAGENTEAFF. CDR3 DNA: TGTGCCAGCAGCCAGCGCAGGGCCGGGGAGAACACTGAAGCTTTCTTT.